Reported below is one TCR beta chain. Its antigen is as yet unknown. Prepared TCR beta cDNA libraries contained unique molecular identifiers. Out of about 1 to 11 million T cells, roughly 0.5 million cDNA molecules were generated. TCRdb reprocessed the PCR reads via MiXCR and lists one record per CDR3 protein. The top ten hold approximately 1.5% of the sample, which has about 170,000 distinct CDR3 sequences, about 29% seen once. These data come from a study of post-analysis software for immune sequencing data. Study overall: As for disease course, relapsing-remitting, secondary progressive and progressive-relapsing multiple sclerosis were all included. Overall study findings and caveats: Controls' normalized Chao1 diversity significantly exceeded that of multiple sclerosis patients. Relative to controls, patients had about 5 TRBV segments at higher frequency, with TRBV5-6, TRBV5-1 and TRBV20-1 among these.

The CDR3 runs to 14 residues. Germline-derived CDR1 and CDR2 are SSHAT and FNYEAQ (reference sequence). Trimming left V 5 bases short and J 9 bases short, with 17 bases between. This sequence joins TRBV7-7 and TRBJ2-1; D uncertain. The sequenced material came from blood. This sequence originates from a girl aged 5-17 years with multiple sclerosis. CDR3 nucleotides: TGTGCCAGCAGCGAAGAACTCCGTTCGGGTGAGCAGTTCTTC. It is translated as CASSEELRSGEQFF.